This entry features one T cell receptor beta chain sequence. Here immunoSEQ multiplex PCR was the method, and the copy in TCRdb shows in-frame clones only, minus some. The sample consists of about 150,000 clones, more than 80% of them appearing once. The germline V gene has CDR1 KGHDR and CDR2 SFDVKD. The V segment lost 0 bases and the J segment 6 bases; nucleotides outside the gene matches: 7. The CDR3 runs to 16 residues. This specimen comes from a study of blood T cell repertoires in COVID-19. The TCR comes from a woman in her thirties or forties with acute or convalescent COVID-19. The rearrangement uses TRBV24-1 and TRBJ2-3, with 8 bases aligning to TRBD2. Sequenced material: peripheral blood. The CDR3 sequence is CATSDLQRGRSDTQYF. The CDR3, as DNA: TGTGCCACCAGTGATTTGCAGCGGGGGAGGTCGGATACGCAGTATTTT.